This T cell receptor beta chain was observed in a study of blood T cell repertoires in COVID-19. On the study more broadly: The study drew acute and convalescent COVID-19 samples from the United States, Italy and Spain. From T cells, B-cell-depleted T cells, or PBMCs came the material, which was cDNA or gDNA.

How the authors handled the data: Quantification of nucleated cells was approximated via reference gene primer amplification. TCRdb keeps only in-frame clones here, not all; method: immunoSEQ multiplex PCR. The DNA gave D and trimming, while V, J and clone size come from that table. The sample contains roughly 250,000 clones, about three quarters of which appear only once. Germline lookup yields CDR1 SGHAT and CDR2 FQNNGV. V lost 4 bases and J lost 3; bases outside the gene matches: 0. The CDR3 is made up of 13 amino acids. The receptor was derived from an elderly woman with acute or convalescent COVID-19. The sequenced sample consisted of peripheral blood. The V and J genes are TRBV11-2 and TRBJ1-3; 7 bases match TRBD1. Here the CDR3 reads CASSWDSGNTIYF. The DNA of the CDR3 is TGTGCCAGCAGCTGGGACAGTGGAAACACCATATATTTT.